Below are 14 T cell receptor beta chains sequenced from a single sample in a study of blood T cell repertoires in COVID-19. Produced via immunoSEQ multiplex PCR; TCRdb's table is partial and in-frame only. The sample yields fewer than 200,000 clones, 88% seen once. The sequencing sample was made of peripheral blood. The receptors were sampled from a man aged 40-49 years with active or convalescent COVID-19.

This chain connects TRBV7-2 to TRBJ2-7, with D perhaps TRBD1 (5 bases). V gave up 1 base and J gave up 4 bases, with 11 bases separating them. This CDR3 comprises 14 residues. CDR1 and CDR2 (germline): SGHTA, FQGNSA. The CDR3 sequence is CASSLGQWLYEQYF. The CDR3 bases are TGTGCCAGCAGCTTAGGACAGTGGCTTTACGAGCAGTACTTC.

The chain uses TRBV7-2 and TRBJ2-3, with TRBD1 matching over 9 bases. The CDR3 has 14 amino acids. Germline CDR1 and CDR2: SGHTA and FQGNSA. With V trimmed by 7 bases and J by 6 bases, 8 bases remained unmatched. DNA for the CDR3: TGTGCCAGCACCCACAGGACAGGGGACGATACGCAGTATTTT. The encoded protein is CASTHRTGDDTQYF.

This chain joins TRBV5-6 and TRBJ1-6; D gene unclear. Germline assignment: CDR1 SGHDT and CDR2 YYEEEE. The CDR3 extends over 16 amino acids. Trimming stripped 4 bases from V and 1 base from J, with 12 bases between. The CDR3 coding sequence is TGTGCCAGCAGCCTGGGAGGGCATTCCTATAATTCACCCCTCCACTTT. Protein product: CASSLGGHSYNSPLHF.

The CDR3 reads CATRRDSYNEQFF. The CDR3 DNA reads TGTGCCACCCGGCGGGACTCCTACAATGAGCAGTTCTTC. The J gene is TRBJ2-1, the V gene TRBV6-5; D might be TRBD2 (6 bases). This CDR3 is 13 amino acids long. V was pared by 10 bases and J by 0 bases, with 10 bases between. The germline V gene encodes CDR1 MNHEY and CDR2 SVGAGI.

The V and J genes are TRBV28 and TRBJ1-4; D unclear. V was pared by 3 bases and J by 8 bases, with 7 bases between. Germline CDR1 and CDR2: MDHEN and SYDVKM. The CDR3 runs 12 residues. The CDR3, as DNA: TGTGCCAGCAGTTTGTTGACAGAAAAACTGTTTTTT. It specifies CASSLLTEKLFF.

V gene TRBV19 combines with J gene TRBJ2-3; D is uncertain. CDR3 length: 13 residues. From germline, CDR1 is LNHDA and CDR2 SQIVND (reference sequence). V lost 5 bases to trimming and J lost 0 bases, with 6 bases between them. Here the CDR3 reads CASSVQSTDTQYF. In DNA, the CDR3 is TGTGCCAGTAGTGTCCAGAGCACAGATACGCAGTATTTT.

The chain has TRBV5-1 and TRBJ2-4; 7 bases agree with TRBD1. Germline V gene lookup returns CDR1 SGHRS and CDR2 YFSETQ. V trimming: 4 bases; J trimming: 7 bases; junction bases outside the gene matches: 17. The CDR3 length is 17 residues. CDR3 in amino acids: CASSPQPGQPLVNIQYF. The CDR3 nucleotides are TGCGCCAGCAGCCCCCAACCGGGACAGCCACTGGTGAACATTCAGTACTTC.

The V call is TRBV6-5, the J call TRBJ1-1, with 10 bases that match TRBD1. The CDR3 is 14 residues long. With 4 bases clipped from V and 5 bases from J, the junction kept 4 bases outside the gene matches. The germline V gene encodes CDR1 MNHEY and CDR2 SVGAGI. The CDR3 sequence is CASSWTGGKTEAFF. CDR3 nucleotides: TGTGCCAGCAGTTGGACAGGGGGGAAGACTGAAGCTTTCTTT.

The CDR3 nucleotides read TGTGCCAGTACAGCTAGCGGGGGGGTTGCAGATACGCAGTATTTT. Residues: CASTASGGVADTQYF. V is TRBV9 and J is TRBJ2-3; 12 positions agree with TRBD2. The CDR3 spans 15 residues. V shed 8 bases and J 4 bases; nucleotides not matched to a gene: 8. Germline V gene sequence: CDR1 SGDLS, CDR2 YYNGEE.

This clone was counted a few times. CDR3 amino acids: CASSLGQTSGNTIYF. The CDR3 DNA reads TGTGCCAGCTCACTGGGACAGACCTCTGGAAACACCATATATTTT. The chain links TRBV18 to TRBJ1-3; 7 nucleotides agree with TRBD1. J lost 0 bases, V lost 4 bases, and 3 bases had no gene match. Germline assignment: CDR1 KGHSH and CDR2 LQKENI. The CDR3 is 15 amino acids.

V and J are TRBV11-1 and TRBJ2-2; perhaps TRBD2 as D (6 bases). Trimming pared 0 bases from V and 7 bases from J, leaving 6 bases between. Germline values: CDR1 SGHAT, CDR2 FQDESV (reference sequence). The CDR3 is 13 amino acids. This chain's CDR3 is CASSLAGLGELFF. The CDR3 coding sequence is TGTGCCAGCAGCTTAGCGGGACTCGGGGAGCTGTTTTTT.

This chain uses TRBV5-1 with TRBJ1-5; 10 bases fit TRBD1. The CDR3 runs 15 residues. V shed 4 bases and J 3 bases; nucleotides not matched to a gene: 4. Germline assignment: CDR1 SGHRS and CDR2 YFSETQ. This CDR3 reads CASSPGTGANQPQHF. The CDR3 region has the DNA TGCGCCAGCAGCCCAGGGACAGGGGCCAATCAGCCCCAGCATTTT.

The rearrangement links TRBV19 to TRBJ1-5; D may be TRBD1 (6 bases). The CDR3 has 14 amino acids. The V end lost 7 bases, the J end lost 5 bases, and 15 bases lay between the germline ends. Germline CDR1 and CDR2: LNHDA and SQIVND (reference sequence). This CDR3 is CASNLQGIHQPQHF. CDR3 in DNA: TGTGCCAGTAATCTACAGGGAATTCATCAGCCCCAGCATTTT.

This clone appeared once. The rearrangement joins TRBV11-2 to TRBJ1-4, with TRBD1 identical over 9 bases. The germline gives CDR1 SGHAT, CDR2 FQNNGV. The CDR3 length is 14 residues. With 5 bases clipped from V and 11 bases from J, the junction kept 9 bases outside the gene matches. The CDR3: CASSLGTGIGKLFF. The CDR3 DNA sequence: TGTGCCAGCAGCCTCGGGACAGGGATAGGGAAACTGTTTTTT.